This TCR beta chain was sequenced in a study of metastatic and nonmetastatic thyroid tumors. General study findings and limits: The study reportedly found significantly higher TCR beta diversity in malignant thyroid tumors than benign nodules, in blood and tumor.

This clone was seen ten or more times. The antigen is not known. TCRdb reprocessed the PCR reads via MiXCR. The profile covers tens of thousands of clones, with more than 20% appearing a single time and around 6.9% taken by the ten largest. CDR3 length: 16 residues. In germline, CDR1 is SGDLS, CDR2 YYNGEE. V lost 4 bases to trimming and J lost 0 bases, with 16 bases between them. Every patient underwent thyroid surgery untreated. The sequenced material came from blood. The chain couples TRBV9 to TRBJ2-5; possibly TRBD2 for D (7 bases). This sequence originates from a female donor with papillary thyroid cancer or a benign thyroid nodule (not recorded which). Some clones in this sample may be carry-over from other donors' samples. DNA of the CDR3: TGTGCCAGCAGCCTAAGGGGGGGGGCCAACCAAGAGACCCAGTACTTC. Translating gives CASSLRGGANQETQYF.